This T cell receptor (beta chain) was recorded in a study of vaccination effects on CD4 cells after COVID-19. The culture ran for approximately 10 days before CD4+ T cells were isolated. The person had a PCR-confirmed SARS-CoV-2 infection during March to December 2020. Two-dose vaccination with either BNT162b2 or mRNA-1273 was given to the participants. IL-2 medium was substituted for half the medium on days 3 and 7. Details on this clone: Its antigen is undetermined.

Sequenced by immunoSEQ multiplex PCR; TCRdb stores in-frame clones only, minus some. This sample has 35,000 to 45,000 clones; over 60% occur once, and the top ten carry roughly 3.5%. The ends lost 1 base at V and 8 bases at J; junction bases unmatched: 7. CDR3 length: 13 residues. CDR1 GTSNPN and CDR2 SVGIG come from the germline V gene (reference sequence). This TCR was sampled from a human donor who had a prior SARS-CoV-2 infection. This specimen consisted of CD4+ T cells from PBMCs cultured without peptide, obtained after COVID-19 vaccination. J is TRBJ1-2 and V is TRBV30; 7 nucleotides agree with TRBD1. The CDR3 sequence: CAWSAGTVLGYTF. DNA of the CDR3: TGTGCCTGGAGTGCGGGGACAGTTCTCGGCTACACCTTC.